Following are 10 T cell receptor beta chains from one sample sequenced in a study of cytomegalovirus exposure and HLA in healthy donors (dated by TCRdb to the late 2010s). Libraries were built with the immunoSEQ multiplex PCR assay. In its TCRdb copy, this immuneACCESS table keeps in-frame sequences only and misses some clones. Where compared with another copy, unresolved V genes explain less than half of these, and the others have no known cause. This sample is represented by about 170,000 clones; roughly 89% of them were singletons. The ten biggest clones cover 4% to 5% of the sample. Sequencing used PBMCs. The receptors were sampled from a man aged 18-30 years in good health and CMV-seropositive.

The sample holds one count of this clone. CDR3 sequence reads: CASSMIGQGPRNTEAFF. CDR3 DNA: TGCGCCAGCAGCATGATTGGACAAGGCCCTAGGAACACTGAAGCTTTCTTT. The chain joins TRBV5-1 to TRBJ1-1; a weak D match, TRBD1 (5 bases). The germline V gene encodes CDR1 SGHRS and CDR2 YFSETQ. The CDR3 has 17 amino acids. V was pared by 4 bases and J by 1 base, with 20 bases between.

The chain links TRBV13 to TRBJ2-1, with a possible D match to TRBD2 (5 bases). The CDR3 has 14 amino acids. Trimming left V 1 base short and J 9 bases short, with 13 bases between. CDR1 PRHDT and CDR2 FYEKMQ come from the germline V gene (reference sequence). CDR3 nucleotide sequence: TGTGCCAGCAGCTTAGAAGTCAGGAGCGGTGAGCAGTTCTTC. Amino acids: CASSLEVRSGEQFF.

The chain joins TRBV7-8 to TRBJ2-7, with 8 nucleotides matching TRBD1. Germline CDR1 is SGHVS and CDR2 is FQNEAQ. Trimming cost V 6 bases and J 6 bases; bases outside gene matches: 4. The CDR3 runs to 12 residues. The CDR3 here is CASSSGGSEQYF. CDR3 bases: TGTGCCAGCAGTTCAGGGGGCTCCGAGCAGTACTTC.

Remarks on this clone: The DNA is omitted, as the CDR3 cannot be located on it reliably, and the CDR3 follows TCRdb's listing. This CDR3 is CASTSGQTGREQYF. The chain links TRBV5-6 to TRBJ2-7; whether TRBD1, the table's D call, matches the DNA was not checked. Germline V gene sequence: CDR1 SGHDT, CDR2 YYEEEE. The CDR3 sequence runs 14 residues, both termini included.

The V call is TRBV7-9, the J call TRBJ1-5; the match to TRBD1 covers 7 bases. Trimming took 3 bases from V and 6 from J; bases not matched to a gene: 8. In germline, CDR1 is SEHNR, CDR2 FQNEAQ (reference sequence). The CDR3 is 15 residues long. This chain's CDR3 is CASSLDTGVTQPQHF. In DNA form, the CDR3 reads TGTGCCAGCAGCTTGGACACAGGGGTGACTCAGCCCCAGCATTTT.

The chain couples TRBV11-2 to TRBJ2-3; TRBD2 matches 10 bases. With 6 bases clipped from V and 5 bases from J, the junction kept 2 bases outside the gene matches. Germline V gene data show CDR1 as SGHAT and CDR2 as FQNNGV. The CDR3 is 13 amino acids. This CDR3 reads CASRRLAGDTQYF. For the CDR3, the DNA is TGTGCCAGCAGACGACTAGCGGGAGATACGCAGTATTTT.

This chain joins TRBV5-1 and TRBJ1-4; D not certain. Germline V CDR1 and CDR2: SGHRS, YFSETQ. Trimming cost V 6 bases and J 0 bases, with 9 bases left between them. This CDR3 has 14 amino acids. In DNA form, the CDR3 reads TGCGCCAGCAAAGGCGGCCCAACTAATGAAAAACTGTTTTTT. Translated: CASKGGPTNEKLFF.

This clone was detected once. CDR3: CASSPSSGWETQYF. The CDR3 DNA is TGTGCCAGCTCACCAAGTAGCGGGTGGGAGACCCAGTACTTC. The chain uses TRBV18 and TRBJ2-5; 7 bases agree with TRBD2. CDR1 and CDR2 from the germline V gene are KGHSH and LQKENI. This CDR3 region has 14 residues. V lost 2 bases, J lost 5 bases, and 5 bases stayed unmatched.

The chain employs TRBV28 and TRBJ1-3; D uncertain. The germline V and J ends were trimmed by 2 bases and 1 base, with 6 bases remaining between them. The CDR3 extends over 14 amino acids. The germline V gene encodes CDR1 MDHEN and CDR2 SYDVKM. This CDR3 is CASSLSISGNTIYF. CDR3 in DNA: TGTGCCAGCAGTTTAAGCATATCTGGAAACACCATATATTTT.

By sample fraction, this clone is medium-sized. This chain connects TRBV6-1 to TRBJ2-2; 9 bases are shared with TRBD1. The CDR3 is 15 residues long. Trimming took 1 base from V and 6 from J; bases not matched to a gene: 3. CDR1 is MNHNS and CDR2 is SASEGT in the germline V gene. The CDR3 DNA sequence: TGTGCCAGCAGTGAAGGGACAGGGGTTCCCGGGGAGCTGTTTTTT. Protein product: CASSEGTGVPGELFF.